These 20 T cell receptor beta chains share one sample of origin, sequenced in a study of cytomegalovirus exposure and HLA in healthy donors. It was with 60 Vbeta and 13 Jbeta primers that the PCR ran. This table comes from immunoSEQ multiplex PCR, and its TCRdb copy is limited to in-frame clones, with some not included. The sample comprises more than 150,000 clones, approximately 82% of which are singletons, and around 1.9% rests with the top ten. The sample comprised PBMCs. Source of these receptors: a young woman in good health and CMV-seropositive.

V gene TRBV5-4 combines with J gene TRBJ2-5; tentative D call: TRBD1 (5 bases). This CDR3 region has 14 residues. Germline CDR1 reads SGHNT; CDR2 reads YYREEE (reference sequence). The V gene lost 0 bases and the J gene lost 1 base, with 7 bases spanning the gap. The CDR3 DNA reads as TGTGCCAGCAGCTTGGGACAGCTCCAAGAGACCCAGTACTTC. Protein: CASSLGQLQETQYF. The full variable domain, its missing parts supplied by reference TRBV5-4 and TRBJ2-5, is ETGVTQSPTHLIKTRGQQVTLRCSSQSGHNTVSWYQQALGQGPQFIFQYYREEENGRGNFPPRFSGLQFPNYSSELNVNALELDDSALYLCASSLGQLQETQYFGPGTRLLVL.

The J gene is TRBJ2-7, the V gene TRBV30; the D is unclear. Germline V gene lookup returns CDR1 GTSNPN and CDR2 SVGIG (reference sequence). The CDR3 contains 12 residues. The V gene lost 2 bases and the J gene lost 1 base, with 6 bases spanning the gap. Here the CDR3 reads CAWSSFSYEQYF. The CDR3 DNA is TGTGCCTGGAGTTCCTTTTCCTACGAGCAGTACTTC.

The chain employs TRBV5-6 and TRBJ2-3; perhaps TRBD2 as D (6 bases). This CDR3 is 18 amino acids long. The germline V gene has CDR1 SGHDT and CDR2 YYEEEE. V was trimmed by 0 bases and J by 3 bases, leaving 20 bases between them. This chain's CDR3 is CASSLAPLRGLWTDTQYF. The CDR3 DNA follows: TGTGCCAGCAGCTTGGCTCCGCTGCGGGGCCTTTGGACAGATACGCAGTATTTT.

This clone was counted only a few times. The rearrangement links TRBV7-2 to TRBJ2-5; 13 bases are shared with TRBD2. Germline trimming cut 5 bases from V and 5 bases from J; bases unmatched to any gene: 8. Germline V lookup: CDR1 SGHTA, CDR2 FQGNSA. The CDR3 has 16 residues. The CDR3 bases are TGTGCCAGCAGCCCCGCTGGACTAGCGGGGGTGGAGACCCAGTACTTC. Encoded protein: CASSPAGLAGVETQYF.

CDR3: CASRGGSSYNSPLHF. The CDR3 DNA follows: TGTGCCAGTAGGGGCGGGAGCTCCTATAATTCACCCCTCCACTTT. The chain uses TRBV19 and TRBJ1-6; D remains unclear. The ends were cut back, 6 bases at V and 0 bases at J, with 9 bases in the middle. This CDR3 spans 15 amino acids. The germline CDR1 and CDR2 sequences are LNHDA and SQIVND (reference sequence).

The chain employs TRBV4-3 and TRBJ2-3; no definite D call. V was shortened by 0 bases and J by 0 bases, with 4 bases between the two germline ends. This CDR3 region has 14 residues. Germline V gene lookup returns CDR1 LGHNA and CDR2 YSLEER. The CDR3 DNA reads as TGCGCCAGCAGCCAAGACTTGAGCACAGATACGCAGTATTTT. Its protein is CASSQDLSTDTQYF.

V is TRBV5-4 and J is TRBJ2-3, with 8 positions matching TRBD2. Germline CDR1 reads SGHNT; CDR2 reads YYREEE (reference sequence). Trimming at V came to 0 bases and at J to 5 bases, leaving 8 bases not matched to a gene. This CDR3 has 16 residues. This chain's CDR3 is CASSLVSGANGDTQYF. In DNA, the CDR3 is TGTGCCAGCAGCTTGGTTAGCGGGGCCAATGGAGATACGCAGTATTTT.

The CDR3 DNA is TGTGCCTGCACCCCCAAAGGAGGCGAAAAACTGTTTTTT. This translates into CACTPKGGEKLFF. The chain carries TRBV30 and TRBJ1-4; D not resolved. V was shortened by 6 bases and J by 8 bases, with 16 bases between the two germline ends. This CDR3 is built from 13 residues. The germline V gene encodes CDR1 GTSNPN and CDR2 SVGIG (reference sequence).

This chain connects TRBV11-2 to TRBJ2-1, with TRBD2 matching over 9 bases. Germline V gene lookup returns CDR1 SGHAT and CDR2 FQNNGV. The V segment lost 10 bases and the J segment 6 bases; nucleotides outside the gene matches: 10. This CDR3 contains 14 residues. In DNA form, the CDR3 reads TGTGCCACCTCAGGCGGGGGGGCATTCAATGAGCAGTTCTTC. Translating gives CATSGGGAFNEQFF.

The CDR3 reads CASSWGLEQDTQYF. The CDR3 nucleotides read TGTGCCAGCAGCTGGGGACTGGAGCAAGATACGCAGTATTTT. The gene calls are TRBV7-6 and TRBJ2-3, with D possibly matching TRBD2 (6 bases). V was trimmed by 4 bases and J by 5 bases, leaving 13 bases between them. The CDR3 is made up of 14 amino acids. From germline, CDR1 is SGHVS and CDR2 FNYEAQ. The whole variable domain, filled in from reference TRBV7-6 and TRBJ2-3, reads GAGVSQSPRYKVTKRGQDVALRCDPISGHVSLYWYRQALGQGPEFLTYFNYEAQQDKSGLPNDRFSAERPEGSISTLTIQRTEQRDSAMYRCASSWGLEQDTQYFGPGTRLTVL.

The chain is built from TRBV30 and TRBJ1-2; D gene ambiguous. The germline V gene encodes CDR1 GTSNPN and CDR2 SVGIG (reference sequence). Trimming cost V 3 bases and J 6 bases, with 14 bases left between them. The CDR3 length is 13 residues. The CDR3 sequence: CAWRLPQRHGYTF. The CDR3 coding sequence is TGTGCCTGGAGGCTTCCCCAGCGCCATGGCTACACCTTC.

The rearrangement links TRBV7-9 to TRBJ1-2; D might be TRBD1 (6 bases). The V and J ends lost 3 bases and 6 bases respectively, with 14 bases between them. Germline V gene sequence: CDR1 SEHNR, CDR2 FQNEAQ (reference sequence). The CDR3 covers 14 residues. DNA of the CDR3: TGTGCCAGCAGCTTGGGTTCAGGGGCCGATGGCTACACCTTC. Encoded protein: CASSLGSGADGYTF.

CDR3 in amino acids: CASSYAAGSTDTQYF. The CDR3 DNA reads as TGTGCCAGCAGTTACGCAGCGGGGAGCACAGATACGCAGTATTTT. The chain has TRBV25-1 and TRBJ2-3, with 7 bases aligning to TRBD2. CDR1 is MGHDK and CDR2 is SYGVNS in the germline V gene. The CDR3 is 15 residues long. Unmatched junction bases numbered 5, after V lost 5 bases and J lost 0 bases.

The chain uses TRBV19 and TRBJ2-7; D is perhaps TRBD1 (5 bases). The V gene lost 1 base and the J gene lost 4 bases, with 17 bases spanning the gap. The CDR3 length is 16 residues. Germline CDR1 is LNHDA and CDR2 is SQIVND (reference sequence). The CDR3 reads CASSIAGQGAYYEQYF. For the CDR3, the DNA is TGTGCCAGTAGTATAGCAGGGCAGGGTGCATATTACGAGCAGTACTTC.

The sample holds a few counts of this clone. CDR3 in amino acids: CASSIVSADEQFF. DNA of the CDR3: TGTGCCAGTAGTATAGTATCAGCGGATGAGCAGTTCTTC. The rearrangement uses TRBV19 and TRBJ2-1, with D perhaps matching TRBD2 (5 bases). With 1 base removed from V and 8 bases from J, the gap between germline ends came to 9 bases. This CDR3 region has 13 residues. Germline V lookup: CDR1 LNHDA, CDR2 SQIVND (reference sequence).

This clone occurred a few times. V and J are TRBV6-1 and TRBJ1-2, with TRBD1 as a possible D gene (5 bases). Germline assignment: CDR1 MNHNS and CDR2 SASEGT. The CDR3 is 12 amino acids. The V end lost 11 bases, the J end lost 6 bases, and 16 bases lay between the germline ends. For the CDR3, the DNA is TGTGCCCGGAGGGGCAGGGTGGATGGCTACACCTTC. It specifies CARRGRVDGYTF.

CDR3 residues: CASSSPGAAGVRETQYF. The CDR3 DNA is TGTGCCAGCAGTTCCCCAGGGGCAGCGGGGGTCCGGGAGACCCAGTACTTC. This chain uses TRBV6-4 with TRBJ2-5; 8 positions match TRBD2. This CDR3 has 17 amino acids. The ends lost 5 bases at V and 5 bases at J; junction bases unmatched: 16. CDR1 and CDR2 (germline): MRHNA, SNTAGT.

The chain employs TRBV2 and TRBJ1-5, with 7 bases aligning to TRBD1. CDR1 is SNHLY and CDR2 is FYNNEI in the germline V gene. The CDR3 length is 17 residues. Trimming removed 0 bases from V and 1 base from J; junction bases left unmatched: 6. CDR3 nucleotide sequence: TGTGCCAGCAGTGAAGCCAACAGGGGCGGAAGCAATCAGCCCCAGCATTTT. It yields the protein CASSEANRGGSNQPQHF. Together with reference TRBV2 and TRBJ1-5, the CDR3 gives the full variable domain: EPEVTQTPSHQVTQMGQEVILRCVPISNHLYFYWYRQILGQKVEFLVSFYNNEISEKSEIFDDQFSVERPDGSNFTLKIRSTKLEDSAMYFCASSEANRGGSNQPQHFGDGTRLSIL.

The chain has TRBV19 and TRBJ2-3; no clear D gene. CDR3 length: 12 residues. Germline lookup yields CDR1 LNHDA and CDR2 SQIVND (reference sequence). Trimming pared 4 bases from V and 0 bases from J, leaving 2 bases between. This CDR3 is CASSTSTDTQYF. The CDR3 nucleotides are TGTGCCAGTAGTACTAGCACAGATACGCAGTATTTT. The variable domain in full, with the rest retrieved from reference TRBV19 and TRBJ2-3, is DGGITQSPKYLFRKEGQNVTLSCEQNLNHDAMYWYRQDPGQGLRLIYYSQIVNDFQKGDIAEGYSVSREKKESFPLTVTSAQKNPTAFYLCASSTSTDTQYFGPGTRLTVL.

This chain links TRBV9 with TRBJ2-1, with TRBD2 matching over 9 bases. The CDR3 has 16 residues. Per germline, CDR1 SGDLS and CDR2 YYNGEE. V gave up 0 bases and J gave up 8 bases; unmatched junction bases: 9. DNA for the CDR3: TGTGCCAGCAGCGTAGTGGGGCGGGGGGGTCAGGATGAGCAGTTCTTC. Translated: CASSVVGRGGQDEQFF.